Reported below is one TCR beta chain. Its cognate antigen is unknown. The CDR3 contains 15 residues. V lost 1 base to trimming and J lost 4 bases, with 13 bases between them. From germline, CDR1 is SGHVS and CDR2 FNYEAQ. The entry originates in a study of cytomegalovirus exposure and HLA in healthy donors. The study, taken as a whole, reports: What a later analysis showed was that several of the most significant clusters appeared linked to common viral pathogens. Previous analysis showed most TCR beta V segments were productive about 90% or about 30% of the time. Presence/absence analyses rested on an assumption that sequencing depth was roughly uniform across donors.

60 Vbeta and 13 Jbeta primers were used in PCR. Authors' data handling: Unique TCR beta chains totaled roughly 79 million in a later count, with around 11 million of them shared. Data came from immunoSEQ multiplex PCR; TCRdb stores just in-frame clones and leaves some out. That table furnishes V, J and clone size, whereas the DNA furnished D and trimming. The sample lists under 200,000 clones, around 78% seen once, with about 14% in the top ten. This chain uses TRBV7-6 with TRBJ1-2; possible D gene TRBD1, 6 bases. The specimen sequenced was PBMCs. The receptor's source is a woman in her thirties in good health and CMV-seropositive. This chain's CDR3 is CASSLVPGTSYGYTF. In DNA, the CDR3 is TGTGCCAGCAGCTTAGTACCCGGGACATCCTATGGCTACACCTTC.